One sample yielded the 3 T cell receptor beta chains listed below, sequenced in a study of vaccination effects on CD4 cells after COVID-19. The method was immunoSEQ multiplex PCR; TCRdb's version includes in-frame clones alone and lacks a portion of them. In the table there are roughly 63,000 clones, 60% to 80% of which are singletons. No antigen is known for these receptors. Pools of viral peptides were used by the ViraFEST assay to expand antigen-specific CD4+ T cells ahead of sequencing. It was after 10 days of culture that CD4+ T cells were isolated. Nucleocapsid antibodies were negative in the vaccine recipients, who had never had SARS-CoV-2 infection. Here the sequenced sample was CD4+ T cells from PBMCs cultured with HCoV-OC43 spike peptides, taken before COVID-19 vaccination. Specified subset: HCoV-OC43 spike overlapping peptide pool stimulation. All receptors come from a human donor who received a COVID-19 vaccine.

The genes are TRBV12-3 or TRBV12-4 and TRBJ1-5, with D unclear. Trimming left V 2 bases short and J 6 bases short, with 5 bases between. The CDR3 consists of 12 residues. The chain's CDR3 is CASSLPPQPQHF. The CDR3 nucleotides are TGTGCCAGCAGTTTACCACCTCAGCCCCAGCATTTT.

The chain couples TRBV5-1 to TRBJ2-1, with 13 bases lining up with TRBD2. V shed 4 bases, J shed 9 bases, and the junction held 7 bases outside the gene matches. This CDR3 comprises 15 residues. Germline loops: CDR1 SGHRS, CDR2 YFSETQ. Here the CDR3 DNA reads TGCGCCAGCAGCGGGGGACTAGCGGGGTGGAGTGAGCAGTTCTTC. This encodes CASSGGLAGWSEQFF.

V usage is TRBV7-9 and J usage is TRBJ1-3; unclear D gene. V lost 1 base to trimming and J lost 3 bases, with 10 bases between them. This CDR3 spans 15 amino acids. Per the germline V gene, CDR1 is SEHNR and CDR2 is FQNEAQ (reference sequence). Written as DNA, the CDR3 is TGTGCCAGCAGCTTAGGGGGTCAGAGTGGAAACACCATATATTTT. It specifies CASSLGGQSGNTIYF.